A single sample is the source of the 24 T cell receptor beta chains below, sequenced in a study of beta chain features in type 1 diabetes. All of the isolated RNA was reverse transcribed, so expressed TCRB transcripts were sequenced. Clones were sequenced by immunoSEQ multiplex PCR, and TCRdb holds only the in-frame ones, with some missing. The sample contains 200,000 to 250,000 clones, approximately 11% of which appear only once. Sequences were obtained from central memory CD4+ T cells from blood. The receptors derive from a man aged 18 to 29 in good health.

The chain is built from TRBV30 and TRBJ2-7; D possibly corresponds to TRBD1 (5 bases). The germline V gene encodes CDR1 GTSNPN and CDR2 SVGIG (reference sequence). V lost 4 bases to trimming and J lost 5 bases, with 18 bases between them. This CDR3 is 14 amino acids long. CDR3 nucleotides: TGTGCCTGGACCGCGGACATGGTGAGGAACGAGCAGTACTTC. Amino acid sequence: CAWTADMVRNEQYF.

The rearrangement links TRBV2 to TRBJ2-5, with D unclear. This CDR3 region has 14 residues. The germline gives CDR1 SNHLY, CDR2 FYNNEI. Trimming took 1 base from V and 5 from J, leaving 11 bases between them. The CDR3 sequence: CASSEGAEWETQYF. The CDR3 DNA is TGTGCCAGCAGTGAAGGGGCGGAGTGGGAGACCCAGTACTTC.

Turning to this clone: An end of the junction does not agree with germline; a read error may underlie this. The chain links TRBV7-7 to TRBJ2-3; 8 positions match TRBD2. Looked up from germline, CDR1 is SSHAT and CDR2 is FNYEAQ (reference sequence). The CDR3 spans 14 residues. CDR3 sequence reads: CASSPLADTDTQYF. The CDR3 nucleotides read TGTGCTAGCAGTCCACTAGCGGACACAGATACGCAGTATTTT.

This chain links TRBV11-2 with TRBJ2-7, with 8 bases identical to TRBD1. Germline V CDR1 and CDR2: SGHAT, FQNNGV. The CDR3 has 15 amino acids. Trimming took 5 bases from V and 0 from J; bases not matched to a gene: 6. Here the CDR3 reads CASSLRDRSSYEQYF. In DNA, the CDR3 is TGTGCCAGCAGCCTGAGGGACAGGAGCTCCTACGAGCAGTACTTC.

The chain couples TRBV30 to TRBJ1-1; D not certain. Germline-derived CDR1 and CDR2 are GTSNPN and SVGIG (reference sequence). CDR3 length equals 13 residues. V was pared by 0 bases and J by 4 bases, with 9 bases between. This CDR3 reads CAWSVYWGTEAFF. In DNA form, the CDR3 reads TGTGCCTGGAGTGTCTACTGGGGCACTGAAGCTTTCTTT.

The chain has TRBV29-1 and TRBJ2-7; D gene ambiguous. The CDR3 spans 12 residues. From germline, CDR1 is SQVTM and CDR2 ANQGSEA. With 4 bases removed from V and 9 bases from J, the gap between germline ends came to 16 bases. CDR3 nucleotides: TGCAGCGTTGGAGGACCCGGCGTAAGGCAGTACTTC. Its translation is CSVGGPGVRQYF.

This chain connects TRBV10-3 to TRBJ1-1; 8 positions match TRBD1. CDR1 and CDR2 (germline): ENHRY, SYGVKD. V lost 10 bases, J lost 1 base, and 8 bases stayed unmatched. CDR3 length: 14 amino acids. This CDR3 is CASTMTGANTEAFF. In nucleotides, the CDR3 is TGTGCCAGCACAATGACAGGGGCGAACACTGAAGCTTTCTTT.

This chain links TRBV7-9 with TRBJ2-1; D tentatively reads TRBD1 or TRBD2 (7 bases each). Germline-derived CDR1 and CDR2 are SEHNR and FQNEAQ (reference sequence). Trimming cost V 0 bases and J 4 bases, with 10 bases left between them. CDR3 length: 15 amino acids. This CDR3 is CASSLAQGGYNEQFF. CDR3 nucleotide sequence: TGTGCCAGCAGCTTAGCGCAGGGGGGGTACAATGAGCAGTTCTTC.

This clone has more than one count but fewer than ten. The gene calls are TRBV30 and TRBJ2-5; tentatively, D is TRBD1 (6 bases). The J call is doubtful: the DNA matches TRBJ2-7 better. This CDR3 comprises 15 residues. Germline CDR1 GTSNPN, CDR2 SVGIG (reference sequence). CDR3 sequence: CAWRSGPGTYYEQYF. The CDR3 bases are TGTGCCTGGAGGTCGGGGCCAGGGACATACTACGAGCAGTACTTC.

In the case of this clone: The same CDR3 is also encoded by other DNA sequences in this sample. V and J are TRBV30 and TRBJ2-2; D is undetermined. V was cut by 2 bases and J by 0 bases, with 7 bases left in between. The CDR3 contains 14 residues. Germline V gene sequence: CDR1 GTSNPN, CDR2 SVGIG (reference sequence). CDR3 protein: CAWSRLANTGELFF. For the CDR3, the DNA is TGTGCCTGGAGTCGGCTGGCGAACACCGGGGAGCTGTTTTTT. Variable domain in full (rest from reference TRBV30 and TRBJ2-2): SQTIHQWPATLVQPVGSPLSLECTVEGTSNPNLYWYRQAAGRGLQLLFYSVGIGQISSEVPQNLSASRPQDRQFILSSKKLLLSDSGFYLCAWSRLANTGELFFGEGSRLTVL.

This clone was picked up many times. The same CDR3 is also encoded by other DNA sequences in this sample. This chain connects TRBV10-3 to TRBJ2-7, with D uncertain. Trimming took 0 bases from V and 4 from J, leaving 4 bases between them. In germline, CDR1 is ENHRY, CDR2 SYGVKD. The CDR3 totals 12 residues. The CDR3 DNA is TGTGCCATCAGTGAGTCGCCATACGAGCAGTACTTC. Translating gives CAISESPYEQYF.

This clone was detected a few times. This chain joins TRBV6-5 and TRBJ2-2, with D possibly matching TRBD1 (5 bases). The V and J ends lost 4 bases and 6 bases respectively, with 9 bases between them. Germline V gene lookup returns CDR1 MNHEY and CDR2 SVGAGI. The CDR3 length is 13 residues. The CDR3 nucleotides read TGTGCCAGCAGTTCCAGGGTCCCCGGGGAGCTGTTTTTT. It specifies CASSSRVPGELFF.

The chain's CDR3 is CSASWGVNEQFF. As DNA, the CDR3 is TGCAGCGCCTCATGGGGAGTTAATGAGCAGTTCTTC. The rearrangement joins TRBV29-1 to TRBJ2-1; weak D call: TRBD2 (5 bases). V was pared by 7 bases and J by 7 bases, with 14 bases between. CDR1 SQVTM and CDR2 ANQGSEA come from the germline V gene. The CDR3 sequence is 12 residues long.

In the case of this clone: One base away lies a much larger clone, so this may be a sequencing read error. This rearrangement joins TRBV7-2 to TRBJ2-6; D is unresolved. This CDR3 is 17 amino acids long. V lost 4 bases to trimming and J lost 0 bases, with 13 bases between them. From germline, CDR1 is SGHTA and CDR2 FQGNSA. The DNA for the CDR3 is TGTGCCAGCAGCTGGAAGGGTCCCCGCTCTGGGGCCAACGTCCTGACTTTC. It specifies CASSWKGPRSGANVLTF.

This clone turned up a few times. The CDR3, as DNA: TGTGCCTGGAGTGACTCCGACAGGGTGGGGGCCAAAAACATTCAGTACTTC. Amino acid sequence: CAWSDSDRVGAKNIQYF. V and J are TRBV30 and TRBJ2-4, with TRBD1 matching over 7 bases. Germline-derived CDR1 and CDR2 are GTSNPN and SVGIG (reference sequence). This CDR3 is 17 amino acids long. J lost 1 base, V lost 1 base, and 10 bases had no gene match.

The chain joins TRBV2 to TRBJ2-1; possibly TRBD2 for D (5 bases). From germline, CDR1 is SNHLY and CDR2 FYNNEI. This CDR3 comprises 10 residues. Trimming pared 8 bases from V and 6 bases from J, leaving 5 bases between. CDR3 in DNA: TGTGCCAGCGCGGGCAATGAGCAGTTCTTC. Its protein is CASAGNEQFF.

To note about this clone: A much bigger clone sits one base away, suggesting this may be a read error. The chain recombines TRBV7-8 with TRBJ2-5; D remains unclear. With 3 bases removed from V and 1 base from J, the gap between germline ends came to 0 bases. Germline V gene data show CDR1 as SGHVS and CDR2 as FQNEAQ. This CDR3 region has 11 residues. The CDR3 sequence: CASSFQETQYF. In DNA form, the CDR3 reads TGTGCCAGCAGCTTCCAAGAGACCCAGTACTTC.

This clone was counted between two and nine times. This rearrangement joins TRBV5-4 to TRBJ1-1; TRBD1 might be the D (6 bases). The CDR3 has 14 amino acids. Germline CDR1 reads SGHNT; CDR2 reads YYREEE (reference sequence). The V gene lost 3 bases and the J gene lost 7 bases, with 16 bases spanning the gap. In DNA form, the CDR3 reads TGTGCCAGCAGCTCCGGGGGCCGGGCGAGTGAAGCTTTCTTT. Translated: CASSSGGRASEAFF.

The chain employs TRBV9 and TRBJ1-2; D is uncertain. Trimming took 3 bases from V and 3 from J, leaving 9 bases between them. The germline gives CDR1 SGDLS, CDR2 YYNGEE. The CDR3 consists of 13 residues. The chain's CDR3 is CASSEVGDYGYTF. The CDR3 DNA sequence: TGTGCCAGCAGCGAGGTCGGGGACTATGGCTACACCTTC.

The CDR3 DNA sequence: TGTGCCAGCAGCCGATCTAGCACAGATACGCAGTATTTT. Protein product: CASSRSSTDTQYF. This chain uses TRBV5-6 with TRBJ2-3; D is undetermined. V lost 4 bases and J 0 bases, leaving 6 bases between the germline ends. CDR3 size: 13 residues. Germline-derived CDR1 and CDR2 are SGHDT and YYEEEE.

This clone was observed a few times. The V call is TRBV29-1, the J call TRBJ1-1; D uncertain. V lost 2 bases to trimming and J lost 11 bases, with 9 bases between them. Per the germline V gene, CDR1 is SQVTM and CDR2 is ANQGSEA. The CDR3 contains 10 residues. The CDR3 here is CSVEYPDAFF. The DNA for the CDR3 is TGCAGCGTTGAATATCCCGACGCTTTCTTT.

This clone was recorded a few times. The chain combines TRBV7-9 with TRBJ2-4; D could derive from TRBD1 or TRBD2 (6 bases each). Trimming stripped 3 bases from V and 6 bases from J, with 15 bases between. Germline CDR1 reads SEHNR; CDR2 reads FQNEAQ (reference sequence). The CDR3 runs to 15 residues. The DNA for the CDR3 is TGTGCCAGCAGCTTGAGTTTTGGAGGGGGAAACATTCAGTACTTC. This encodes CASSLSFGGGNIQYF.

This clone was counted between two and nine times. This sequence is one base from a far larger clone and is likely a read error. The rearrangement links TRBV4-3 to TRBJ2-7; D may be TRBD1 or TRBD2 (6 bases each). From germline, CDR1 is LGHNA and CDR2 YSLEER. The V and J ends lost 1 base and 4 bases respectively, with 14 bases between them. CDR3 length: 15 residues. CDR3 nucleotides: TGCGCCAGCAGCCAAGGTCGTGGGGGGCGGTACGAGCAGTACTTC. This translates into CASSQGRGGRYEQYF.

The chain joins TRBV4-2 to TRBJ2-1; TRBD2 might be the D (5 bases). The CDR3 has 16 residues. The germline V gene encodes CDR1 LGHNA and CDR2 YNFKEQ. V lost 1 base and J lost 0, with 10 bases in between. Here the CDR3 reads CASSQGPAVSYNEQFF. The CDR3 DNA follows: TGTGCCAGCAGCCAAGGCCCAGCGGTCTCCTACAATGAGCAGTTCTTC.